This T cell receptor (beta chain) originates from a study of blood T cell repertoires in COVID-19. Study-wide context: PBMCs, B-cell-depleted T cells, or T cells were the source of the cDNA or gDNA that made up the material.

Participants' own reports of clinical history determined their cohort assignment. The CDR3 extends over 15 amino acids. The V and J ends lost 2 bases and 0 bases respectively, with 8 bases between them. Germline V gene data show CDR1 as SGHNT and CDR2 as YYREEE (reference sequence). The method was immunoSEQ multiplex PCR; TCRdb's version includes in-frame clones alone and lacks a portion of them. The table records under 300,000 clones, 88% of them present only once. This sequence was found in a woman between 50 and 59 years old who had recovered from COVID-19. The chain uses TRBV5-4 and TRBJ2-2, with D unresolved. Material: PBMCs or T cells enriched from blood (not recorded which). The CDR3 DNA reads TGTGCCAGCAGCTTCACCCTATCGAACACCGGGGAGCTGTTTTTT. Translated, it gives CASSFTLSNTGELFF. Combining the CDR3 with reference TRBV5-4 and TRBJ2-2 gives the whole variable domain ETGVTQSPTHLIKTRGQQVTLRCSSQSGHNTVSWYQQALGQGPQFIFQYYREEENGRGNFPPRFSGLQFPNYSSELNVNALELDDSALYLCASSFTLSNTGELFFGEGSRLTVL.